This T cell receptor (beta chain) emerged from a study of CD4 T cell repertoires in COVID-19. Study details: Other coronavirus spike proteins restimulated relabeled CFSE-low cells expanded with IL-2 for approximately eleven days.

Overall study results and limits: SARS-CoV and/or HKU1 spike cultures shared between 7 and 25% of SARS-CoV-2 clonotypes. Suggested intraclonal diversification: top SARS-CoV-2-reactive clonotypes appeared in two or three memory subsets.

Points on this clone: Its cognate antigen is unknown.

No culture step preceded sequencing of the ex vivo isolated memory T cells. TCRdb's table, derived via immunoSEQ multiplex PCR, lists solely in-frame clones and lacks some. Of approximately 24,000 clones listed, about 93% were seen once; the top ten hold under 0.8%. The CDR3 is made up of 15 amino acids. V was cut by 5 bases and J by 3 bases, with 11 bases left in between. Germline assignment: CDR1 SEHNR and CDR2 FQNEAQ (reference sequence). This rearrangement joins TRBV7-9 to TRBJ1-6, with TRBD1 as a possible D gene (6 bases). The input for sequencing was circulating follicular helper CD4+ T cells (cTfh) from blood, taken before the COVID-19 pandemic. This sequence was found in a human donor who had COVID-19. In nucleotides, the CDR3 is TGTGCCAGCAGCGGTGGACAGAACTATAATTCACCCCTCCACTTT. It codes for CASSGGQNYNSPLHF.